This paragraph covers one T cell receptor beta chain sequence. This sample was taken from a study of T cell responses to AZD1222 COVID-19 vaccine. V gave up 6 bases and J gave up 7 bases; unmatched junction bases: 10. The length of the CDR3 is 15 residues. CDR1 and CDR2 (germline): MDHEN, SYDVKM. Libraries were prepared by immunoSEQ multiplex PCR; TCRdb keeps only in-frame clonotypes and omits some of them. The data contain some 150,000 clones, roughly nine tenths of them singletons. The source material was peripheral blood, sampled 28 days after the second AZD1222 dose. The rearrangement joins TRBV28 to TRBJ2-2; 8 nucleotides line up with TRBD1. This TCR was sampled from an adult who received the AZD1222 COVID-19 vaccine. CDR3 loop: CASRSNPTGGGELFF. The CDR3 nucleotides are TGTGCCAGCAGGTCCAACCCCACAGGGGGCGGGGAGCTGTTTTTT. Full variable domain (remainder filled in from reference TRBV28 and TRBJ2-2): DVKVTQSSRYLVKRTGEKVFLECVQDMDHENMFWYRQDPGLGLRLIYFSYDVKMKEKGDIPEGYSVSREKKERFSLILESASTNQTSMYLCASRSNPTGGGELFFGEGSRLTVL.